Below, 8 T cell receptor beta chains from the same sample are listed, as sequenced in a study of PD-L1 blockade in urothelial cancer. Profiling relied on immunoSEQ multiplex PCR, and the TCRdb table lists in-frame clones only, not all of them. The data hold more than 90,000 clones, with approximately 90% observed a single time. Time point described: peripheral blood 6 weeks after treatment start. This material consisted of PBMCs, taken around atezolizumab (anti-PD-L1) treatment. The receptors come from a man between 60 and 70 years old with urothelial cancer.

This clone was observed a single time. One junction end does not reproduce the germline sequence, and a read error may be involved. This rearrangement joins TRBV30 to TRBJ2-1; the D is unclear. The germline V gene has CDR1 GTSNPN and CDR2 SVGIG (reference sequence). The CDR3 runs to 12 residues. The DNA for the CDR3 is TGTGCCTGGAGCCCAGCCAGCCGGGTACTTATCTTC. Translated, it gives CAWSPASRVLIF.

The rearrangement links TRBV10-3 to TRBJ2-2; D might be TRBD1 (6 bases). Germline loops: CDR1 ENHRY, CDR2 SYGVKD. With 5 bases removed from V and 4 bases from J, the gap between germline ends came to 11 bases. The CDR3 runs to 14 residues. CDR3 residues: CAISWDTTTGELFF. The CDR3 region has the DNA TGTGCCATCAGTTGGGACACCACCACCGGGGAGCTGTTTTTT.

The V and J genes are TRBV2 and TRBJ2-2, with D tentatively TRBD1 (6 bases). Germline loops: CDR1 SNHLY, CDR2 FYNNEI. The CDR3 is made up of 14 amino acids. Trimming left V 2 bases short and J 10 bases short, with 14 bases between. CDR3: CASSEQTRGAELFF. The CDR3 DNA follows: TGTGCCAGCAGTGAACAAACCAGGGGAGCGGAGCTGTTTTTT.

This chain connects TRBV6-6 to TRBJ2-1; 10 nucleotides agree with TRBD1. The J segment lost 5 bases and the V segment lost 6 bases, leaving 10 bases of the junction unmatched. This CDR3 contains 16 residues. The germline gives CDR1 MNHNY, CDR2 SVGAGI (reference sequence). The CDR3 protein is CASRTPKGQGNNEQFF. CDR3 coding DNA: TGTGCCAGCAGGACTCCGAAGGGACAGGGGAACAATGAGCAGTTCTTC.

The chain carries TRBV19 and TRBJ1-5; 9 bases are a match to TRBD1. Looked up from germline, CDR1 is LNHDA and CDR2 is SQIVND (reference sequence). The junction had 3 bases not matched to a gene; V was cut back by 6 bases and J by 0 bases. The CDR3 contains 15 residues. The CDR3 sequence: CASRRDRDSNQPQHF. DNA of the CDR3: TGTGCCAGTAGGAGGGACAGGGATAGCAATCAGCCCCAGCATTTT.

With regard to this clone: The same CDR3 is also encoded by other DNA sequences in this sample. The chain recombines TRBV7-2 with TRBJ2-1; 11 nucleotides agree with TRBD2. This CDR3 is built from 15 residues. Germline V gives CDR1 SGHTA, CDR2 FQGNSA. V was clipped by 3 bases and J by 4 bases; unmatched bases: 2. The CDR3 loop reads CASSFGTSGYNEQFF. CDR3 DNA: TGTGCCAGCAGCTTTGGGACTAGCGGATACAATGAGCAGTTCTTC.

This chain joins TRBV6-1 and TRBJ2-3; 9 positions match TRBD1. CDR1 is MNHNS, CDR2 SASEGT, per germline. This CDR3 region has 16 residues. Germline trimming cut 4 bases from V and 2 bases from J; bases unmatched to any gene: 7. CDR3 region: CASSGNRGRTTDTQYF. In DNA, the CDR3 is TGTGCCAGCAGTGGCAACAGGGGGCGGACCACAGATACGCAGTATTTT.

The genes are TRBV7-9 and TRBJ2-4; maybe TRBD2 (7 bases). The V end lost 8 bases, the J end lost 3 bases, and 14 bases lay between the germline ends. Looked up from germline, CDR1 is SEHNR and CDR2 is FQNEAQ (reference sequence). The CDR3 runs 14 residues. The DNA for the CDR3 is TGTGCCAGCCGGGGGGCGCTGGGCAAAAACATTCAGTACTTC. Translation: CASRGALGKNIQYF.